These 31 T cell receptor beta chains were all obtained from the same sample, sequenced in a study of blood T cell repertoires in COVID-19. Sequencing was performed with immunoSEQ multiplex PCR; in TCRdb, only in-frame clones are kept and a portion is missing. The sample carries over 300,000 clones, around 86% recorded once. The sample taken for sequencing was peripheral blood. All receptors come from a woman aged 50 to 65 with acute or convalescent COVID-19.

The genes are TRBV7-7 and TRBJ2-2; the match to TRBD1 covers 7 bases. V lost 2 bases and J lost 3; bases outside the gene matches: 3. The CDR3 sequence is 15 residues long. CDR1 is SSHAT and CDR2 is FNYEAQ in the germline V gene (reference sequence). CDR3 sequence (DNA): TGTGCCAGCAGCTTAATCGACAGGGACACCGGGGAGCTGTTTTTT. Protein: CASSLIDRDTGELFF.

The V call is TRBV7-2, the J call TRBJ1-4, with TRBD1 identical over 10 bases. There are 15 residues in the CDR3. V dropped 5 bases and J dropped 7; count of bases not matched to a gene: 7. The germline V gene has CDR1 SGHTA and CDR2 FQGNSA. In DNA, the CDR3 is TGTGCCAGCAGCCCAGGACAGGGGGAGGGTGAAAAACTGTTTTTT. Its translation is CASSPGQGEGEKLFF.

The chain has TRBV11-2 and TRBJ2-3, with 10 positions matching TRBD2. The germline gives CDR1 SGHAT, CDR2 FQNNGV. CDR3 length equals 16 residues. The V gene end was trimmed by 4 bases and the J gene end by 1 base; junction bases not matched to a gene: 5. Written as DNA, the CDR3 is TGTGCCAGCAGCTCGGTAGCGGGAGGCGGCACAGATACGCAGTATTTT. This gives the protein CASSSVAGGGTDTQYF. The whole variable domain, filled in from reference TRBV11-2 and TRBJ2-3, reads EAGVAQSPRYKIIEKRQSVAFWCNPISGHATLYWYQQILGQGPKLLIQFQNNGVVDDSQLPKDRFSAERLKGVDSTLKIQPAKLEDSAVYLCASSSVAGGGTDTQYFGPGTRLTVL.

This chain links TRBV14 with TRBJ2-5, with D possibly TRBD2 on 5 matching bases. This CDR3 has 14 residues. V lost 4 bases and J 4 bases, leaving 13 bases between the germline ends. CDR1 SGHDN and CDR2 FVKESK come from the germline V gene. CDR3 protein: CASSRVPRGETQYF. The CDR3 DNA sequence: TGTGCCAGCAGCCGTGTGCCTCGGGGAGAGACCCAGTACTTC.

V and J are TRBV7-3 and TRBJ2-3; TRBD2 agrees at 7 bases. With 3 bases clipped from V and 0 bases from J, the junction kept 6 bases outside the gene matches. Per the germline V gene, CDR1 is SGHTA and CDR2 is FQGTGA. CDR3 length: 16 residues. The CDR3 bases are TGTGCCAGCAGCTTGACAGCGGGATGGAGCACAGATACGCAGTATTTT. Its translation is CASSLTAGWSTDTQYF. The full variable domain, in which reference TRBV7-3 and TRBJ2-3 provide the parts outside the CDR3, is GAGVSQTPSNKVTEKGKYVELRCDPISGHTALYWYRQSLGQGPEFLIYFQGTGAADDSGLPNDRFFAVRPEGSVSTLKIQRTERGDSAVYLCASSLTAGWSTDTQYFGPGTRLTVL.

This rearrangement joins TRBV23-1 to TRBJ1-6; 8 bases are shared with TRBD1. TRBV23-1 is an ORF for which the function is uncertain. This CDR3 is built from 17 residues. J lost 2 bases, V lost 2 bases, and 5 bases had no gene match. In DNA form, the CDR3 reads TGCGCCAGCAGTCAAGCGGACAGGGCCGCCTATAATTCACCCCTCCACTTT. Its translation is CASSQADRAAYNSPLHF.

The CDR3 coding sequence is TGTGCCACCAGTGTGGACTTTGTCACAGATACGCAGTATTTT. Its translation: CATSVDFVTDTQYF. The rearrangement joins TRBV15 to TRBJ2-3; D is perhaps TRBD2 (5 bases). Per germline, CDR1 LNHNV and CDR2 YYDKDF (reference sequence). V was cut by 6 bases and J by 2 bases, with 12 bases left in between. The CDR3 extends over 14 amino acids.

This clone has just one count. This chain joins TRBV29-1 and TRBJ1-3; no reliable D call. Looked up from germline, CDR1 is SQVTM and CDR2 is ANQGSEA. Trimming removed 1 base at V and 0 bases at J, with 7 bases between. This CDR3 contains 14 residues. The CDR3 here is CSVEGGSSGNTIYF. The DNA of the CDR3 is TGCAGCGTTGAAGGTGGGAGCTCTGGAAACACCATATATTTT.

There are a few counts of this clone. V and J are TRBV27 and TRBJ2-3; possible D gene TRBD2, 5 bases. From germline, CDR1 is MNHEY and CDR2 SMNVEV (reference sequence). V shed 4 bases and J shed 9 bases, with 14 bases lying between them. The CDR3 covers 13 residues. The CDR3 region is CASSSSERWTQYF. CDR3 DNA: TGTGCCAGCAGTTCCTCCGAGCGGTGGACGCAGTATTTT.

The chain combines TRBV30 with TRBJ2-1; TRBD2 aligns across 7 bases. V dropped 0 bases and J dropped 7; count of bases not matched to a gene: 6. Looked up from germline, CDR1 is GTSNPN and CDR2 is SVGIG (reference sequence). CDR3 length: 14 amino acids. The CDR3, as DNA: TGTGCCTGGAGTGTCGGCGGGAGTGGGAATGAGCAGTTCTTC. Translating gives CAWSVGGSGNEQFF.

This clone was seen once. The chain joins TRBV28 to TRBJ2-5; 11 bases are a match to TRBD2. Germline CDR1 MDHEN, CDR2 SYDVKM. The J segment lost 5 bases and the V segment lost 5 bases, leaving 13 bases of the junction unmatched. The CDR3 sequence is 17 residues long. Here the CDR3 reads CASSILAGEGFGETQYF. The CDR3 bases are TGTGCCAGCAGTATACTAGCGGGAGAAGGATTCGGGGAGACCCAGTACTTC.

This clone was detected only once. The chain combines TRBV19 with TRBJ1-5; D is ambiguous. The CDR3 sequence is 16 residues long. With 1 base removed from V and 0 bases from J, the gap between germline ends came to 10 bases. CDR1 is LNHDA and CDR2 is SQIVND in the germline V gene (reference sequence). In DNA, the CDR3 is TGTGCCAGTAGTATAGCCGCACTTTATAGCAATCAGCCCCAGCATTTT. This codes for CASSIAALYSNQPQHF.

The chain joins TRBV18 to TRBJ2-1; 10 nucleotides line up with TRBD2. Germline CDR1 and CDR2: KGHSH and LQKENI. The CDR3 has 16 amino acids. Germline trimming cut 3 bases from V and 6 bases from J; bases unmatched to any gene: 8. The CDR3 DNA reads TGTGCCAGCTCACCGGTCCTAGCGGGAGTAGGCAATGAGCAGTTCTTC. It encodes CASSPVLAGVGNEQFF.

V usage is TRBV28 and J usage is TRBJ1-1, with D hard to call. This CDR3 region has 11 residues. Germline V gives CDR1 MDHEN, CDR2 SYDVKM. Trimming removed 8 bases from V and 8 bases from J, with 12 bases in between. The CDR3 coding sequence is TGTGCCAGCCAATCACGCTACGAAGCTTTCTTT. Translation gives CASQSRYEAFF.

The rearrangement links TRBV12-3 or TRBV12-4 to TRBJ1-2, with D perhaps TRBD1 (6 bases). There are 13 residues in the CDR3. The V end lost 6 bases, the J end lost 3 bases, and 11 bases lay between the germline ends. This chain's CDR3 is CASSQQGDYGYTF. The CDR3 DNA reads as TGTGCCAGCAGCCAACAGGGAGACTATGGCTACACCTTC.

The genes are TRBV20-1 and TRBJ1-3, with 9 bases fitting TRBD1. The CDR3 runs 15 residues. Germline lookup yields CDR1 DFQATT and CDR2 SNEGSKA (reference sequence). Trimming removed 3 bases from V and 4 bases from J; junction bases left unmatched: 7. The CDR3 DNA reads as TGCAGTGCTAGTTCCGGGACAGGGAAGGGAAACACCATATATTTT. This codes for CSASSGTGKGNTIYF.

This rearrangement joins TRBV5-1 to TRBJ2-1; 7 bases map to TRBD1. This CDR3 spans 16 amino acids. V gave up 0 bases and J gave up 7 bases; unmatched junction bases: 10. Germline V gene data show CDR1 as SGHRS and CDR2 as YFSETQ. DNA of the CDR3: TGCGCCAGCAGCTTGGCTGAGGGGGCTAGACTAAATGAGCAGTTCTTC. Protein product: CASSLAEGARLNEQFF. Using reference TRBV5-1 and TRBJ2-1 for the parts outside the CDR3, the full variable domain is KAGVTQTPRYLIKTRGQQVTLSCSPISGHRSVSWYQQTPGQGLQFLFEYFSETQRNKGNFPGRFSGRQFSNSRSEMNVSTLELGDSALYLCASSLAEGARLNEQFFGPGTRLTVL.

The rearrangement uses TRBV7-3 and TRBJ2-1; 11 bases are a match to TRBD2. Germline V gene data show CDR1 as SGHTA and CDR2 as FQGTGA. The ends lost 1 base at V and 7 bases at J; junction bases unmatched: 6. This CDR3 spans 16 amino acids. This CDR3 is CASSLRSGLAANEQFF. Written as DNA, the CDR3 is TGTGCCAGCAGCTTAAGATCGGGACTAGCGGCTAATGAGCAGTTCTTC.

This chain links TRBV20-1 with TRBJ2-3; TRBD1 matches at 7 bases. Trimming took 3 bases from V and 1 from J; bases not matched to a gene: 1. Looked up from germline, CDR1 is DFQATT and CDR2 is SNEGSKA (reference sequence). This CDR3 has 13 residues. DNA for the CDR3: TGCAGTGCTAGTGACAGGGGCACAGATACGCAGTATTTT. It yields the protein CSASDRGTDTQYF.

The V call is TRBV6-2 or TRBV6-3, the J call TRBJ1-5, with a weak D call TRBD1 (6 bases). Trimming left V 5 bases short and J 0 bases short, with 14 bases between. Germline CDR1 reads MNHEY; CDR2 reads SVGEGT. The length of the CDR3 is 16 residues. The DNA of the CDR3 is TGTGCCAGCAGTCACCAGACAGGAGATAGCAATCAGCCCCAGCATTTT. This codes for CASSHQTGDSNQPQHF.

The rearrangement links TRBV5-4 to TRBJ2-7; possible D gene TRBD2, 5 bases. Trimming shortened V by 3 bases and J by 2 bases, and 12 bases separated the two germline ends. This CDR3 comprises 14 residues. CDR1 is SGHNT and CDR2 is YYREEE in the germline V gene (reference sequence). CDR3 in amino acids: CASSSSPGAYEQYF. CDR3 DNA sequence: TGTGCCAGCAGCTCTAGCCCCGGGGCCTACGAGCAGTACTTC.

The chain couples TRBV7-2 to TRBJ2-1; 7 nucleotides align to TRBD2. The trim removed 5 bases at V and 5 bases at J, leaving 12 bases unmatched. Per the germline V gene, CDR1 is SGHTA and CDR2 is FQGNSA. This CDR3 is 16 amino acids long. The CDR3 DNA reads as TGTGCCAGCAGCCCAATCAGGCGGGAGTCCGACAATGAGCAGTTCTTC. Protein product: CASSPIRRESDNEQFF.

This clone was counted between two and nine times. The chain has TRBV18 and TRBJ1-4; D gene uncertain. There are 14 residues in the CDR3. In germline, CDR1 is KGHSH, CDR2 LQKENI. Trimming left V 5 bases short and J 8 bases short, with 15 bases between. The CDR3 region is CASSAGGPGEKLFF. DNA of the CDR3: TGTGCCAGCTCAGCCGGCGGGCCGGGGGAAAAACTGTTTTTT.

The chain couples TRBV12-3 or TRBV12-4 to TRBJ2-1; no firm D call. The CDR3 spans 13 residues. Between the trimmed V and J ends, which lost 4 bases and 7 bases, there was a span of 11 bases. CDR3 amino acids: CASSSIISNEQFF. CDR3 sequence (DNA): TGTGCCAGCAGTTCTATTATTAGTAATGAGCAGTTCTTC.

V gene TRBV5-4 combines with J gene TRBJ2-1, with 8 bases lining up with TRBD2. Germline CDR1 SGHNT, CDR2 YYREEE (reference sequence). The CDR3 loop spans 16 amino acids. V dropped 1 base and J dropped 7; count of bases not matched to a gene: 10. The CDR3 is CASSLKRLGLVNEQFF. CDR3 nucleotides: TGTGCCAGCAGCTTGAAAAGACTGGGACTAGTGAATGAGCAGTTCTTC.

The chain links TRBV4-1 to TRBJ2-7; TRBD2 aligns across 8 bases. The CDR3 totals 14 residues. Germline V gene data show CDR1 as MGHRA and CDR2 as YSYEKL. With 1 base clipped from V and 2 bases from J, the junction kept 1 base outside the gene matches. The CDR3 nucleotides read TGCGCCAGCAGCCAAGCAGCGGGAGCCTACGAGCAGTACTTC. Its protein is CASSQAAGAYEQYF.

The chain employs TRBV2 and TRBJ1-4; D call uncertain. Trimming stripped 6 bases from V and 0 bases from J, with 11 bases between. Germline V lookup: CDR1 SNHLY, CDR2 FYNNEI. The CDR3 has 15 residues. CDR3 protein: CASSVTPATNEKLFF. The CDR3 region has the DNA TGTGCCAGCAGCGTGACACCCGCAACTAATGAAAAACTGTTTTTT. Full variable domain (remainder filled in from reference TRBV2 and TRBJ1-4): EPEVTQTPSHQVTQMGQEVILRCVPISNHLYFYWYRQILGQKVEFLVSFYNNEISEKSEIFDDQFSVERPDGSNFTLKIRSTKLEDSAMYFCASSVTPATNEKLFFGSGTQLSVL.

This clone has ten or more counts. CDR3 loop: CASSFWDRSSGYTF. Here the CDR3 DNA reads TGTGCCAGCAGTTTCTGGGACAGGTCAAGTGGCTACACCTTC. V and J are TRBV27 and TRBJ1-2; 8 bases map to TRBD1. The CDR3 length is 14 residues. The germline V gene encodes CDR1 MNHEY and CDR2 SMNVEV (reference sequence). Unmatched junction bases numbered 7, after V lost 3 bases and J lost 7 bases.

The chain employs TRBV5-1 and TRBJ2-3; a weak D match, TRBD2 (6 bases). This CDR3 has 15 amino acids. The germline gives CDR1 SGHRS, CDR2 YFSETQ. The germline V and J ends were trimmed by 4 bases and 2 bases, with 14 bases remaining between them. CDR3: CASSVRELVTDTQYF. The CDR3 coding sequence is TGCGCCAGCAGCGTCCGGGAGCTAGTCACAGATACGCAGTATTTT.

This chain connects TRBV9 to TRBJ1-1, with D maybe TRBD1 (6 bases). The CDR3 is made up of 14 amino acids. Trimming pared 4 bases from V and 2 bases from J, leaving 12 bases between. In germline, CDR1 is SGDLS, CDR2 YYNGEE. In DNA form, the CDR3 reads TGTGCCAGCAGCACCCGGGACACCAACACTGAAGCTTTCTTT. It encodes CASSTRDTNTEAFF.

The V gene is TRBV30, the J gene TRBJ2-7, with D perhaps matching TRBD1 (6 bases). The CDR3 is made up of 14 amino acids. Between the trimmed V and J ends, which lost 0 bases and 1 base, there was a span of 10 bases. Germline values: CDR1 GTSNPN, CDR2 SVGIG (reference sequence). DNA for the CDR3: TGTGCCTGGAGTGTACCCACAGGGTCCTACGAGCAGTACTTC. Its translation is CAWSVPTGSYEQYF.